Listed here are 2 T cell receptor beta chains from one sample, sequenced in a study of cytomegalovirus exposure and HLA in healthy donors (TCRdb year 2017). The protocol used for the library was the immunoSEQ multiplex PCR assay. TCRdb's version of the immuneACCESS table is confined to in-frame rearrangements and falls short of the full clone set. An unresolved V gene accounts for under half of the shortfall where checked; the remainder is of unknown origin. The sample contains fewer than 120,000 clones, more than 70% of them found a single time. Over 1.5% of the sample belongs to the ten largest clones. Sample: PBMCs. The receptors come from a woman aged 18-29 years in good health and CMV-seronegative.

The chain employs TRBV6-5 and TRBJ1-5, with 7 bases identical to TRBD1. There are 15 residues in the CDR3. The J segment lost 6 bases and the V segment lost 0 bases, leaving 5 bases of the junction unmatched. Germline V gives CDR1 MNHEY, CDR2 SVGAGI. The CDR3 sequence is CASSYSPGDSQPQHF. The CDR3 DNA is TGTGCCAGCAGTTACTCCCCAGGGGACAGTCAGCCCCAGCATTTT.

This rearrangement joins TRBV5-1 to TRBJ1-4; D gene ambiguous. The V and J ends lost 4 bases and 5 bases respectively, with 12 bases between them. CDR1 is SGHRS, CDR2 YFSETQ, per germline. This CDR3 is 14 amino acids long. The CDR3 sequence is CASSTSQANEKLFF. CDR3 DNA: TGCGCCAGCAGCACGTCGCAGGCAAATGAAAAACTGTTTTTT.